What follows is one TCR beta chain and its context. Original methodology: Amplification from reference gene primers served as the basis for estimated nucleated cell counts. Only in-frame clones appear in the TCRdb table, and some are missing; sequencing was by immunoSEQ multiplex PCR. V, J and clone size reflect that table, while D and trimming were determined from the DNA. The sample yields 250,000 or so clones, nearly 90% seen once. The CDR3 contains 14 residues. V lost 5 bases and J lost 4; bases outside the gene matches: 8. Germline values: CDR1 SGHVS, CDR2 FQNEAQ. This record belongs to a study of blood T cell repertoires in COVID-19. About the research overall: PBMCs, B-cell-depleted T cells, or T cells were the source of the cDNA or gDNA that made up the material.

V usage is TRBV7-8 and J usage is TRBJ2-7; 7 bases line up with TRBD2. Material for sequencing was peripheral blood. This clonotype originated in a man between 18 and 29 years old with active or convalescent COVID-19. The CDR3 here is CASSPLLAFYEQYF. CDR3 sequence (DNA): TGTGCCAGCAGCCCCCTACTAGCGTTTTACGAGCAGTACTTC.